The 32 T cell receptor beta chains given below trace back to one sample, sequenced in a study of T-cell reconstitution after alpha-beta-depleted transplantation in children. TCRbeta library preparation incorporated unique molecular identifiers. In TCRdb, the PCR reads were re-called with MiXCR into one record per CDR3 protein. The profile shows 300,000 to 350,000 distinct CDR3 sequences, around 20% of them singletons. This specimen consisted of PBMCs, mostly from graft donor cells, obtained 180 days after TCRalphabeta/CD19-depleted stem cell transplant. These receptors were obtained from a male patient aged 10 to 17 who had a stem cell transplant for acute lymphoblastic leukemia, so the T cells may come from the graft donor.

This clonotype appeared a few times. CDR3 in amino acids: CASNRGGNQPQHF. CDR3 nucleotides: TGTGCCAGCAACAGAGGGGGCAATCAGCCCCAGCATTTT. The genes are TRBV9 and TRBJ1-5; a weak D match, TRBD1 (5 bases). Germline lookup yields CDR1 SGDLS and CDR2 YYNGEE. The V end was cut by 6 bases, the J end by 2 bases, with 9 bases between. This CDR3 is 13 amino acids long.

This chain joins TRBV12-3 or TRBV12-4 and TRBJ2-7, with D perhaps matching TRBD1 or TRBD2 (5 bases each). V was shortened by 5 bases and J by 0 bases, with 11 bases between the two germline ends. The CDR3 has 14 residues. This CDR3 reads CASSPGRFSYEQYF. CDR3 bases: TGTGCCAGCAGTCCGGGACGGTTCTCCTACGAGCAGTACTTC.

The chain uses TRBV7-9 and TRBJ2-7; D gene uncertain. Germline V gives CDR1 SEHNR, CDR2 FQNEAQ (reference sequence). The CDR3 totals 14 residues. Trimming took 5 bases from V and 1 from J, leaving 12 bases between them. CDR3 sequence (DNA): TGTGCCAGCAGCCTAACCTCGGTATCCTACGAGCAGTACTTC. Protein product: CASSLTSVSYEQYF.

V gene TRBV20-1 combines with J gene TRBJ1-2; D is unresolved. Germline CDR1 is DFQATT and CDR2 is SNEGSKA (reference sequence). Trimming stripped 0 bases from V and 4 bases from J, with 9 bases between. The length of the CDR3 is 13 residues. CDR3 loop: CSARDLGIYGYTF. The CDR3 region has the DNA TGCAGTGCTAGAGACCTAGGGATCTATGGCTACACCTTC.

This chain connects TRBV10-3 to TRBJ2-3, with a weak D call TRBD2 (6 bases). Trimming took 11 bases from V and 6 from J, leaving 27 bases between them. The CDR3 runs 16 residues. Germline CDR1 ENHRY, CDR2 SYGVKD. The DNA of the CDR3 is TGTGCCGTAGCTATGGCCGGGACTTTAAAGCGGGATACGCAGTATTTT. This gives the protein CAVAMAGTLKRDTQYF.

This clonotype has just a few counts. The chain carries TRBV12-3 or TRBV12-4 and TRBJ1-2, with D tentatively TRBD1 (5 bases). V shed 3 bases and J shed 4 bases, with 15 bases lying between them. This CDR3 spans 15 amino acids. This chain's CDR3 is CASSLRGQEGYGYTF. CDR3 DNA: TGTGCCAGCAGTTTGAGAGGACAAGAAGGCTATGGCTACACCTTC.

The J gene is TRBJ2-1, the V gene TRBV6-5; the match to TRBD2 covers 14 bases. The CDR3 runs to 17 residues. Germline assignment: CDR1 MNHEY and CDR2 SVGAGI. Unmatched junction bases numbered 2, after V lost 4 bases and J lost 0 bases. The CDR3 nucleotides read TGTGCCAGCAGTTGGACTAGCGGGAGGTCCTCCTACAATGAGCAGTTCTTC. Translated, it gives CASSWTSGRSSYNEQFF.

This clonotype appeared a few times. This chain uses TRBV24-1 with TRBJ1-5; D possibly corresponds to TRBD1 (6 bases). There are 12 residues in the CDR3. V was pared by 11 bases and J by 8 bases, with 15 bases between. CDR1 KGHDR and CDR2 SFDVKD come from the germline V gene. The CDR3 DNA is TGTGCCATTCAGGGGAGGGGGAAGCCCCAGCATTTT. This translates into CAIQGRGKPQHF.

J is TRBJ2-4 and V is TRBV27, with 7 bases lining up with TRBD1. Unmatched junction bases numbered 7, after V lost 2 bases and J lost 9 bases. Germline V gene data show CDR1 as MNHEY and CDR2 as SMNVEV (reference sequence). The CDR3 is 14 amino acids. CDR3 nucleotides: TGTGCCAGCAGTTTACCGGACAGGTCAGGCATTCAGTACTTC. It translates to CASSLPDRSGIQYF.

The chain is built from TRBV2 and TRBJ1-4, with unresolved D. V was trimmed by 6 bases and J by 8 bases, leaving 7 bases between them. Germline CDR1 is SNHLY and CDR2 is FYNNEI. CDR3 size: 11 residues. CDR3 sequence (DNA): TGTGCCAGCAGCGAACAAGAAAAACTGTTTTTT. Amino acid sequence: CASSEQEKLFF. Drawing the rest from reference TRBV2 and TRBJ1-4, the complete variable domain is EPEVTQTPSHQVTQMGQEVILRCVPISNHLYFYWYRQILGQKVEFLVSFYNNEISEKSEIFDDQFSVERPDGSNFTLKIRSTKLEDSAMYFCASSEQEKLFFGSGTQLSVL.

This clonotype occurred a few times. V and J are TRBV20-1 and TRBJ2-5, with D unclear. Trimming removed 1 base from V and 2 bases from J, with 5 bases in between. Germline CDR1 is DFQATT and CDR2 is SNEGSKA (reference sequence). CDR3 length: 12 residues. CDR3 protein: CSARALQETQYF. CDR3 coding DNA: TGCAGTGCTAGAGCGTTACAAGAGACCCAGTACTTC.

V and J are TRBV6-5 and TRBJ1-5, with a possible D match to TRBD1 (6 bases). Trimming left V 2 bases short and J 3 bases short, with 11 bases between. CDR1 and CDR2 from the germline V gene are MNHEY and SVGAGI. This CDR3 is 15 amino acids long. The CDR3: CASSYGTGHNQPQHF. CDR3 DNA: TGTGCCAGCAGTTACGGTACAGGGCACAATCAGCCCCAGCATTTT.

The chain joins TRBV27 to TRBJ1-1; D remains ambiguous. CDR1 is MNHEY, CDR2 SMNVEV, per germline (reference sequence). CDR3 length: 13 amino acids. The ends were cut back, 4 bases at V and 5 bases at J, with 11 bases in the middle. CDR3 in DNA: TGTGCCAGCAGTTCCAGGAGGAAGACTGAAGCTTTCTTT. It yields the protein CASSSRRKTEAFF.

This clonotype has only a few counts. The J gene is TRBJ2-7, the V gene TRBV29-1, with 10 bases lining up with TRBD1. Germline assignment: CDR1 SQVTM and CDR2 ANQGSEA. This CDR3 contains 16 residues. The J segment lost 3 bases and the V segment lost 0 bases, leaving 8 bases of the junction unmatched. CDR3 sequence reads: CSVEDLRDRGIYEQYF. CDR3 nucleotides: TGCAGCGTTGAAGATCTGAGGGACAGGGGAATCTACGAGCAGTACTTC.

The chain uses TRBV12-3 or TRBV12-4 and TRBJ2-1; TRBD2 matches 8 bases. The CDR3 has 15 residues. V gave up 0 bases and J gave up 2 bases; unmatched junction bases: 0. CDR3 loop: CASSLASGAYNEQFF. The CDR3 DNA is TGTGCCAGCAGTTTAGCTAGCGGGGCCTACAATGAGCAGTTCTTC.

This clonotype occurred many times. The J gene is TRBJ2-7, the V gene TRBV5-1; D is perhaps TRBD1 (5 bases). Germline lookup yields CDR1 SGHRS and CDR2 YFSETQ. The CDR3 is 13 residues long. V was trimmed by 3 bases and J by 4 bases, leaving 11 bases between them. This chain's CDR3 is CASSSSTVYEQYF. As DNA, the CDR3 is TGCGCCAGCAGCTCTTCGACAGTGTACGAGCAGTACTTC.

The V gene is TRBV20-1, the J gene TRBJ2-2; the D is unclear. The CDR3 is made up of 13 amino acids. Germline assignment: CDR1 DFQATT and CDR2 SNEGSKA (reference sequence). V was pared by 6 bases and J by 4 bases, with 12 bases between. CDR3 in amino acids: CSAKTATTGELFF. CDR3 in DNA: TGCAGTGCCAAAACGGCCACCACCGGGGAGCTGTTTTTT.

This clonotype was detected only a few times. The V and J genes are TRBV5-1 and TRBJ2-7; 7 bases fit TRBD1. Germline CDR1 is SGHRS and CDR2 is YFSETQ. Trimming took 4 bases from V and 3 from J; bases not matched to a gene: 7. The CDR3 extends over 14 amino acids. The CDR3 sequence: CASSRDRQLYEQYF. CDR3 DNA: TGCGCCAGCAGCAGGGACAGACAACTCTACGAGCAGTACTTC.

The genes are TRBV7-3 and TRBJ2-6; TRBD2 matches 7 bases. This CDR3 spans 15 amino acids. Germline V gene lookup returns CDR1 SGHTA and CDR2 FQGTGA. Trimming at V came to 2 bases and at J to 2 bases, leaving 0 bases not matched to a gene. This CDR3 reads CASSLRGAGANVLTF. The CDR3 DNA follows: TGTGCCAGCAGCTTACGGGGGGCTGGGGCCAACGTCCTGACTTTC.

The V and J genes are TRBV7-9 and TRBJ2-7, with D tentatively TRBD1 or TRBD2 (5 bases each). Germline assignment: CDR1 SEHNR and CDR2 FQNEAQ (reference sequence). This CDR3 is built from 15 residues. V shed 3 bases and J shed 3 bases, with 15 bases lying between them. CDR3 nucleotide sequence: TGTGCCAGCAGCTTGGCTGGGACCCCCGGCTACGAGCAGTACTTC. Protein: CASSLAGTPGYEQYF.

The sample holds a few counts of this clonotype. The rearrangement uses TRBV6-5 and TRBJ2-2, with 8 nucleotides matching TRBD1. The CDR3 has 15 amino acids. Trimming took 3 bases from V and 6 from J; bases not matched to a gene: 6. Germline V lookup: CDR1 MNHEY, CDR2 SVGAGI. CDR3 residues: CASSYNRGEPGELFF. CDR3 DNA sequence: TGTGCCAGCAGTTATAACAGGGGGGAACCCGGGGAGCTGTTTTTT.

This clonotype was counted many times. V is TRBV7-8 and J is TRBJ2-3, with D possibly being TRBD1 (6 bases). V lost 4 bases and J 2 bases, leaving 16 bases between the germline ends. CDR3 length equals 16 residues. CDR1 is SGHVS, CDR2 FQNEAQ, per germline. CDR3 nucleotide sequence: TGTGCCAGCAGCTCCATGGGGGACACGTACACAGATACGCAGTATTTT. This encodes CASSSMGDTYTDTQYF. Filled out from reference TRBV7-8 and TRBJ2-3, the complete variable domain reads GAGVSQSPRYKVAKRGQDVALRCDPISGHVSLFWYQQALGQGPEFLTYFQNEAQLDKSGLPSDRFFAERPEGSVSTLKIQRTQQEDSAVYLCASSSMGDTYTDTQYFGPGTRLTVL.

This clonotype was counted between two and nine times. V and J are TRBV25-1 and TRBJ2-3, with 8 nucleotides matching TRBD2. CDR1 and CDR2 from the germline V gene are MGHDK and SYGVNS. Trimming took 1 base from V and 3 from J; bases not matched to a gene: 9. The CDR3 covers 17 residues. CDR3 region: CASSEWGYGRATDTQYF. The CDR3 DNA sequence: TGTGCCAGCAGTGAATGGGGATACGGGAGGGCGACAGATACGCAGTATTTT.

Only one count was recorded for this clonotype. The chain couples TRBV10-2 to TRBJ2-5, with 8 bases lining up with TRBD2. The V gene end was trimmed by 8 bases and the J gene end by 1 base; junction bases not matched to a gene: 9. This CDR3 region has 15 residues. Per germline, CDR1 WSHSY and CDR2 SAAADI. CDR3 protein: CASSGGGLTQETQYF. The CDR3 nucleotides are TGCGCCAGCTCCGGGGGGGGTCTCACCCAAGAGACCCAGTACTTC.

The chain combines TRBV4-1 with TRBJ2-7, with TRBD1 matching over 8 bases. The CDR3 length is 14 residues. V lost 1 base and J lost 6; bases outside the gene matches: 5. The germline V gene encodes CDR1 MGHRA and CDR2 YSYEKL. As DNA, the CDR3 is TGCGCCAGCAGCCAAGGGACAGGGCTGTCCGAGCAGTACTTC. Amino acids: CASSQGTGLSEQYF.

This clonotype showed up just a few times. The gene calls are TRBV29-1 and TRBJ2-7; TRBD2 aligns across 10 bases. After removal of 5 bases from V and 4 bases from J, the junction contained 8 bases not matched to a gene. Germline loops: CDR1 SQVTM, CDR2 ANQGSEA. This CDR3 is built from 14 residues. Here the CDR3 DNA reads TGCAGCGTTCTTGAACTAGCGGGAAGATACGAGCAGTACTTC. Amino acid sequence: CSVLELAGRYEQYF.

CDR3 sequence: CSASSYNEQFF. In nucleotides, the CDR3 is TGCAGTGCTAGTTCCTACAATGAGCAGTTCTTC. The chain has TRBV20-1 and TRBJ2-1; D is unresolved. CDR3 length: 11 residues. The V end lost 3 bases, the J end lost 1 base, and 1 base lay between the germline ends. Looked up from germline, CDR1 is DFQATT and CDR2 is SNEGSKA (reference sequence).

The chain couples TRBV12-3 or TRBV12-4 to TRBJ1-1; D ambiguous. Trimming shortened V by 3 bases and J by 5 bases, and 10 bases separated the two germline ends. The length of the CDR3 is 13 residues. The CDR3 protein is CASSFWGRTEAFF. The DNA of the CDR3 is TGTGCCAGCAGTTTCTGGGGTCGGACTGAAGCTTTCTTT.

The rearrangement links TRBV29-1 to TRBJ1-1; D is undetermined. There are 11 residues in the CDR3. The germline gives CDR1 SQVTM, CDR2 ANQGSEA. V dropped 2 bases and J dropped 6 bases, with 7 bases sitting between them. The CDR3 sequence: CSVEIYAEAFF. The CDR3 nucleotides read TGCAGCGTTGAAATCTACGCTGAAGCTTTCTTT.

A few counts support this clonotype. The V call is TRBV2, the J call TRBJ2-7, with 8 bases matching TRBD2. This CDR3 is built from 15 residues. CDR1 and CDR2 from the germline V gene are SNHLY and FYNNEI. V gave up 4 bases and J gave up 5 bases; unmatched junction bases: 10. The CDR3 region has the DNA TGTGCCAGCAGTGGCAGCGGGAGTTGGGGGGACGAGCAGTACTTC. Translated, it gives CASSGSGSWGDEQYF.

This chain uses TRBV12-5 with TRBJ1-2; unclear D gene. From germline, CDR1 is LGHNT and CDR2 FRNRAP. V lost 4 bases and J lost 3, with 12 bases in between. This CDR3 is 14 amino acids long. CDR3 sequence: CASGYSLSHYGYTF. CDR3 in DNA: TGTGCTAGTGGTTACTCTCTATCACACTATGGCTACACCTTC. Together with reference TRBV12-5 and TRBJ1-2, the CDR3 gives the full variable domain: DARVTQTPRHKVTEMGQEVTMRCQPILGHNTVFWYRQTMMQGLELLAYFRNRAPLDDSGMPKDRFSAEMPDATLATLKIQPSEPRDSAVYFCASGYSLSHYGYTFGSGTRLTVV.

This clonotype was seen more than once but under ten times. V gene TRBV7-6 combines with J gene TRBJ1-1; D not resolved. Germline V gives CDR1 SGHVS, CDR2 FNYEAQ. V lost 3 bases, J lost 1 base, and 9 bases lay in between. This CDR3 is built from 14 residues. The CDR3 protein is CASSLQVANTEAFF. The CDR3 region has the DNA TGTGCCAGCAGCTTGCAGGTTGCGAACACTGAAGCTTTCTTT.